These 8 T cell receptor beta chains were all obtained from the same sample, sequenced in a study of cytomegalovirus exposure and HLA in healthy donors. Both 60 Vbeta primers and 13 Jbeta primers went into the PCR. Using immunoSEQ multiplex PCR, the repertoire was profiled, and TCRdb retains in-frame clones only, with some absent. Of a few hundred thousand clones in the sample, 60% to 85% were seen once. The specimen was PBMCs. The receptor source for this set is a man aged 35 to 55 in good health and CMV-seronegative.

The genes are TRBV4-1 and TRBJ2-5; no clear D gene. The CDR3 is 16 residues long. Germline loops: CDR1 MGHRA, CDR2 YSYEKL. Between the trimmed V and J ends, which lost 4 bases and 5 bases, there was a span of 20 bases. The CDR3 coding sequence is TGCGCCAGCAGCCGACTTTCGAGCTCAGAGTGGGAGACCCAGTACTTC. Translated, it gives CASSRLSSSEWETQYF.

This clone was observed a handful of times. The rearrangement links TRBV9 to TRBJ1-2; D is unresolved. Looked up from germline, CDR1 is SGDLS and CDR2 is YYNGEE. Trimming took 0 bases from V and 5 from J, leaving 26 bases between them. The CDR3 length is 19 residues. CDR3 DNA: TGTGCCAGCAGCGTAGCTTACGGCGGGGAGCTTGGACGGTTTTATGGCTACACCTTC. Translated, it gives CASSVAYGGELGRFYGYTF.

This chain uses TRBV2 with TRBJ1-5, with a weak D call TRBD1 (5 bases). Deletions cut 4 bases from V and 5 bases from J, with 12 bases between. The CDR3 is 14 residues long. CDR1 SNHLY and CDR2 FYNNEI come from the germline V gene. This chain's CDR3 is CASSVGGADQPQHF. The CDR3, as DNA: TGTGCCAGCAGTGTAGGAGGGGCGGATCAGCCCCAGCATTTT.

The chain has TRBV18 and TRBJ1-5, with 10 bases matching TRBD1. From germline, CDR1 is KGHSH and CDR2 LQKENI. J was trimmed by 0 bases and V by 2 bases; bases with no gene match: 4. The CDR3 length is 17 residues. The CDR3 loop is CASSPTGTGVSNQPQHF. DNA of the CDR3: TGTGCCAGCTCACCAACCGGGACAGGGGTTAGCAATCAGCCCCAGCATTTT.

This chain uses TRBV19 with TRBJ2-7; 10 bases map to TRBD1. CDR3 size: 13 residues. V gave up 5 bases and J gave up 6 bases; unmatched junction bases: 4. CDR1 is LNHDA, CDR2 SQIVND, per germline (reference sequence). The CDR3 nucleotides read TGTGCCAGTAGTGGGGACAGGGGTAGCGAGCAGTACTTC. It is translated as CASSGDRGSEQYF.

This clone was detected only once. V gene TRBV7-2 combines with J gene TRBJ2-6, with 9 bases fitting TRBD1. The germline gives CDR1 SGHTA, CDR2 FQGNSA. The V gene end was trimmed by 5 bases and the J gene end by 0 bases; junction bases not matched to a gene: 2. The CDR3 is made up of 16 amino acids. The CDR3 DNA sequence: TGTGCCAGCAGCGGACAGGGGCTCTCTGGGGCCAACGTCCTGACTTTC. This encodes CASSGQGLSGANVLTF.

This chain joins TRBV7-2 and TRBJ1-1, with D tentatively TRBD1 (6 bases). The germline CDR1 and CDR2 sequences are SGHTA and FQGNSA. Trimming shortened V by 5 bases and J by 1 base, and 11 bases separated the two germline ends. CDR3 length: 14 residues. In DNA, the CDR3 is TGTGCCAGCAGCATTGGACAGACGAACACTGAAGCTTTCTTT. As protein: CASSIGQTNTEAFF.

This chain joins TRBV29-1 and TRBJ2-2; D call uncertain. V lost 5 bases and J lost 3, with 7 bases in between. The CDR3 sequence is 12 residues long. The germline gives CDR1 SQVTM, CDR2 ANQGSEA. The DNA for the CDR3 is TGCAGCGTTTTGCGGTACACCGGGGAGCTGTTTTTT. Translating it yields CSVLRYTGELFF.